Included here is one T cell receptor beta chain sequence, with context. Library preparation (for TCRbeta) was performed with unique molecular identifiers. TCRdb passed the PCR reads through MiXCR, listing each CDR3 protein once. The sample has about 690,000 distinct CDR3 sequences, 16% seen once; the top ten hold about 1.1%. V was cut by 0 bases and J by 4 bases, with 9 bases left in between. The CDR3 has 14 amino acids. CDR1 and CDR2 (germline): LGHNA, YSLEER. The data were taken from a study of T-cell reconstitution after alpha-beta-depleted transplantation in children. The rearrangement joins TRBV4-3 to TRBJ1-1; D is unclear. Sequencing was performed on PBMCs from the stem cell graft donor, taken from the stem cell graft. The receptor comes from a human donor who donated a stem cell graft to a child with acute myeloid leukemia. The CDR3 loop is CASSQDSMSTEAFF. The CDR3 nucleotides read TGCGCCAGCAGCCAAGATAGTATGTCCACTGAAGCTTTCTTT.